Sequencing of this T cell receptor (beta chain) was carried out in a study of shared clonotypes between healthy human individuals (dated by TCRdb to about 2020). Background on the whole study: Three men and a couple of women, aged 18 to 49 years, made up the cohort. To estimate repertoire size and how much clonotypes are shared between individuals, the study performed deep sequencing of blood TCR repertoires from a few healthy adults. To increase sequencing depth and limit assay-specific biases, different laboratories used diverse techniques to prepare libraries and sequence TCR repertoires. Leukapheresis yielded between about 0.85 and 9 billion PBMCs per donor.

Comments on this clone: It lacks a known antigen. No per-base quality is available; no much larger clone lies one base away.

The donors were healthy, HIV-negative adults with no recently reported acute infections or vaccinations. Only Caucasian adults living in Nashville, Tennessee, USA were represented among the donors. For unsorted samples, 90 million or so PBMCs were counted, and genomic DNA was extracted using the QIAamp DNA Blood Mini kit. Blood was obtained by leukapheresis, after which PBMCs were separated by Ficoll-Histopaque density gradient centrifugation and cryopreserved in liquid nitrogen vapor phase. Results and caveats for the whole study, not just this receptor: Because the study included only a small number of donors, the genetic and exposure-history diversity represented was limited. Sampling was restricted to blood, and TCR repertoires in tissues likely differ from the TCR repertoires found in blood. Pairwise subsampling indicated that sequencing depth was expected to affect the degree of clonotype sharing among donors.

TCR CDR3 regions were amplified from genomic DNA by multiplex PCR using the deep immunoSEQ assay. Extracted genomic DNA from each cell subset was spread evenly across all wells of several immunoSEQ 96-well plates, with each plate serving as a replicate. For unsorted PBMC, each replicate PCR was loaded with roughly 330 ng genomic DNA, equivalent to some 27,000 T cell genomes. Genomic DNA from unsorted PBMC was sequenced over ten immunoSEQ deep assay plates. The purified libraries were quantified using a Qubit 3.0 fluorometer, sized with a Bioanalyzer 2100, and then quantified again using the KAPA Library Quantification kit. Each immunoSEQ 96-well plate was sequenced on its own single-read 150-cycle Illumina NextSeq 550 flow cell. In the original analysis: Because only junctional sequences without quality scores were contained in the immunoSEQ output, filtering matching that applied to full-length reads could not be performed. To assign V/J genes and CDR3, sequences were annotated using PyIR, a Python wrapper for IgBLAST v1.9, with IMGT germline references. Reads were removed for weak V/J assignments (E-value above 1e-6), missing CDR3, stop codons, out-of-frame junctions, or ambiguous translated residues. V3J clonotypes were defined by identical inferred V gene, J gene, and CDR3 amino acid sequence. Percentage overlap between repertoires was computed as shared unique clonotypes divided by the size of the smaller repertoire. Richness of each repertoire was evaluated using RTK rarefaction, the Chao1 estimator, and Recon v2.1 estimates of unobserved clonotypes. TCRdb retrieved this table from immuneACCESS and kept in-frame rearrangements only. Not all clones are present; in checked studies, unresolved V genes account for under half, and no reason is known for the remainder. V, J and clone size are taken as reported in that table, and D and trimming were inferred from the DNA itself. Within this sample are around 500,000 clones, with approximately 78% of them counted one time only. The ten most abundant clones make up 12% of the sample.

As encoded in the germline V gene, CDR1 is SGHTA while CDR2 is FQGNSA. Inclusive of the bounding cysteine and phenylalanine, the CDR3 is 15 residues long. Left in the record is the CDR3 DNA by itself, 45 bases read in frame from the first base. The junction carries 17 bases between V and J, which are trimmed by 8 bases and 0 bases respectively. This sequence was found in a woman aged 40-49 years in good health. Some clones in this sample may be carry-over from other donors' samples. Sequencing was performed on PBMCs. The rearrangement combines TRBV7-2 with TRBJ2-7; TRBD2 is perhaps the D gene, given 5 matching bases. The base sequence is TGTGCCAGCGGCGAACGGGGTCAAAGCTCCTACGAGCAGTACTTC. This sequence encodes CASGERGQSSYEQYF.